This TCR beta chain was recovered during a study of T cells in Graves' hyperthyroidism and ophthalmopathy. Germline loops: CDR1 SNHLY, CDR2 FYNNEI. The V gene lost 1 base and the J gene lost 1 base, with 17 bases spanning the gap. The CDR3 has 17 amino acids. What was amplified from RNA transcripts were TCR beta CDR3 regions. In the first-round RT-PCR of the TCR CDR3, the HTBI primer set was used. MiXCR was run by TCRdb on the multiplex PCR reads, yielding one entry per CDR3 protein. The sample includes more than 650,000 distinct CDR3 sequences, around 15% of them seen just once. This clonotype was detected many times.

The sequence derives from a woman aged 18-29 years with Graves' hyperthyroidism. The chain is built from TRBV2 and TRBJ2-7, with D possibly called TRBD1 or TRBD2 (6 bases each). The sample comprised blood. CDR3 DNA: TGTGCCAGCAGTGAAGGGGGGGCCAGGGCGTCGTCCTACGAGCAGTACTTC. The encoded protein is CASSEGGARASSYEQYF.